Listed here are 19 T cell receptor beta chains from one sample, sequenced in a study of CXCR3-negative and CXCR3-positive naive CD8 T cells. These receptors have no known antigen. Study-wide results and limits: Naive cells positive for CXCR3 carried more hydrophobic TRB CDR3s than CXCR3-negative ones.

The authors prepared UMI-labeled TRB cDNA libraries by 5' RACE. TCRdb reworked the 5' RACE reads into one entry per CDR3 protein, no DNA. Its clone listing holds about 4,700 distinct CDR3 sequences. Material: naive CXCR3+ CD8+ T cells from blood. Subset given: CD45RO-CCR7+CD27+CD95- naive CD8+ T cells expressing CXCR3 (TNR3+). These receptors were taken from a human donor in good health. Some clones in this sample may be carry-over from other donors' samples.

The rearrangement joins TRBV10-2 to TRBJ2-5; the TCRdb call, TRBD2, lacks DNA for checking. The CDR3 totals 14 residues. Germline CDR1 is WSHSY and CDR2 is SAAADI. The CDR3 loop is CASSVSGPGETQYF.

This clonotype ranks as medium-sized in terms of frequency. The chain uses TRBV10-3 and TRBJ2-1. Per germline, CDR1 ENHRY and CDR2 SYGVKD. This CDR3 has 13 residues. CDR3 residues: CAISESMVDEQFF.

This clonotype is called medium-sized based on its frequency. The rearrangement joins TRBV11-2 to TRBJ2-3. This CDR3 comprises 12 residues. The germline gives CDR1 SGHAT, CDR2 FQNNGV. CDR3 sequence reads: CASSFDSDTQYF.

Considering frequency, this clonotype is medium-sized (0.01 to 0.1%). The rearrangement uses TRBV4-1 and TRBJ2-3; TCRdb's assignment of TRBD2 cannot be checked, as there is no DNA. Germline V gene sequence: CDR1 MGHRA, CDR2 YSYEKL. The CDR3 runs to 17 residues. The CDR3: CASSQEGLAGAADTQYF.

This clonotype ranks as medium-sized (0.01 to 0.1%) in terms of frequency. This chain uses TRBV10-3 with TRBJ1-4. Germline assignment: CDR1 ENHRY and CDR2 SYGVKD. The CDR3 is made up of 17 amino acids. The CDR3 region is CAISDDLEGPTNEKLFF.

The chain recombines TRBV5-1 with TRBJ2-7; TCRdb reports TRBD1, a call that lacks DNA to check it against. CDR1 and CDR2 from the germline V gene are SGHRS and YFSETQ. This CDR3 region has 14 residues. The CDR3 here is CASSPGQGNFEQYF.

The V call is TRBV27, the J call TRBJ1-2. CDR3 length equals 16 residues. From germline, CDR1 is MNHEY and CDR2 SMNVEV (reference sequence). CDR3: CASSSLVFRSSGGYTF.

Frequency places this clonotype as medium-sized. The CDR3 protein is CASVPIYSGAVMHEQFF. V usage is TRBV6-2 or TRBV6-3 and J usage is TRBJ2-1; lacking DNA, the TRBD1 call made by TCRdb goes unchecked. This CDR3 contains 17 residues. The germline V gene encodes CDR1 MNHEY and CDR2 SVGEGT.

The rearrangement uses TRBV3-1 and TRBJ2-4; TCRdb returns TRBD2, unconfirmable since there is no DNA. Germline loops: CDR1 LGHDT, CDR2 YNNKEL (reference sequence). CDR3 length equals 13 residues. The CDR3: CASREDEGYIQYF.

CDR3 residues: CASSFPGQGVEKLFF. The V call is TRBV5-6, the J call TRBJ1-4; checking the TCRdb D call of TRBD1 is not possible without DNA. This CDR3 has 15 amino acids. Germline V CDR1 and CDR2: SGHDT, YYEEEE. The full variable domain, rest sourced from reference TRBV5-6 and TRBJ1-4, is DAGVTQSPTHLIKTRGQQVTLRCSPKSGHDTVSWYQQALGQGPQFIFQYYEEEERQRGNFPDRFSGHQFPNYSSELNVNALLLGDSALYLCASSFPGQGVEKLFFGSGTQLSVL.

By frequency, this clonotype is medium-sized. This CDR3 is CSVGTTGSGANVLTF. This rearrangement joins TRBV29-1 to TRBJ2-6. Germline CDR1 is SQVTM and CDR2 is ANQGSEA. The CDR3 runs to 15 residues.

Measured by frequency, this clonotype is large. CDR3 protein: CASSLVTVEMNTEAFF. This sequence joins TRBV27 and TRBJ1-1. The CDR3 length is 16 residues. Germline V gene data show CDR1 as MNHEY and CDR2 as SMNVEV (reference sequence).

The rearrangement links TRBV10-3 to TRBJ2-7; TCRdb's D gene call, TRBD1, goes unchecked for lack of DNA. Germline lookup yields CDR1 ENHRY and CDR2 SYGVKD. The CDR3 sequence is 17 residues long. CDR3 residues: CAISLKLGQGTASEQYF.

By frequency, this clonotype registers medium-sized. The chain has TRBV4-2 and TRBJ2-7. Germline CDR1 is LGHNA and CDR2 is YNFKEQ. This CDR3 contains 13 residues. The CDR3 is CASSQEYAYEQYF.

This clonotype is called medium-sized based on its frequency. V usage is TRBV28 and J usage is TRBJ2-1; TCRdb reports TRBD2, a call that lacks DNA to check it against. The CDR3 is 14 residues long. Per the germline V gene, CDR1 is MDHEN and CDR2 is SYDVKM. CDR3 region: CASSFSGSTHEQFF. Full variable domain (outside the CDR3, taken from reference TRBV28 and TRBJ2-1): DVKVTQSSRYLVKRTGEKVFLECVQDMDHENMFWYRQDPGLGLRLIYFSYDVKMKEKGDIPEGYSVSREKKERFSLILESASTNQTSMYLCASSFSGSTHEQFFGPGTRLTVL.

This clonotype is identified as medium-sized from frequency. V and J are TRBV28 and TRBJ2-3. CDR1 is MDHEN and CDR2 is SYDVKM in the germline V gene. This CDR3 comprises 15 residues. The CDR3 here is CASSYEFSSTDTQYF.

According to its frequency, this clonotype is medium-sized. The chain employs TRBV12-3 or TRBV12-4 and TRBJ2-3. This CDR3 comprises 11 residues. The CDR3 sequence is CASSFSDTQYF.

The chain employs TRBV20-1 and TRBJ2-7; TCRdb's D gene call, TRBD2, goes unchecked for lack of DNA. The CDR3 has 14 amino acids. CDR1 and CDR2 (germline): DFQATT, SNEGSKA (reference sequence). The CDR3 sequence: CSARGRSYDYEQYF.

CDR3 sequence reads: CASSRGRLAEAFQETQYF. V and J are TRBV18 and TRBJ2-5; checking the TCRdb D call of TRBD2 is not possible without DNA. There are 18 residues in the CDR3. Germline V gives CDR1 KGHSH, CDR2 LQKENI.